The source of this TCR beta chain is a study of T cell repertoires in cytomegalovirus infection. Background on the study: Based on public TCR beta signatures, there were indications of CMV infection and of a matching HLA type.

The V and J ends lost 4 bases and 4 bases, in that order; junction bases with no gene match: 11. Per germline, CDR1 LGHNA and CDR2 YSLEER. CDR3 length: 17 amino acids. One entry per CDR3 protein, called by TCRdb with MiXCR from the reads. This sample has 250,000 to 300,000 distinct CDR3 sequences, with roughly 23% found just once. This chain uses TRBV4-3 with TRBJ2-2; 8 bases are a match to TRBD2. The TCR originated in a human donor in good health (CMV status not recorded). Some clones in this sample may be carry-over from other donors' samples. Sequenced sample: PBMCs. In DNA form, the CDR3 reads TGCGCCAGCAGCCCCACGGGAGCGGGAGTATTCACCGGGGAGCTGTTTTTT. Translation gives CASSPTGAGVFTGELFF.